The rows below give T cell receptor beta chains drawn from one sample of a study of cytomegalovirus exposure and HLA in healthy donors. TCRdb's copy holds only in-frame clones and misses some; the assay was immunoSEQ multiplex PCR. The table has fewer than 140,000 clones, roughly four fifths seen once; the top ten hold roughly 3.7%. The sample comprised PBMCs. The receptors stem from a man aged 55-75 years in good health and CMV-seronegative. Each CDR3 is given with its conserved first and last residue. The D gene is left open where the match is weak. A row's size may be missing; if present it is once, few, many or a size class.

size,J,V,D,DNA,CDR3
-,TRBJ1-1,TRBV9,-,TGTGCCAGCAGCGTAGGGTCCAGGAACACTGAAGCTTTCTTT,CASSVGSRNTEAFF
few,TRBJ1-3,TRBV5-8,-,TGTGCCAGCAGCTTGGAGCGGGGGGCAAGAACTGGAAACACCATATATTTT,CASSLERGARTGNTIYF
-,TRBJ2-1,TRBV14,-,TGTGCCAGCAGCCAAGGCGGGGGCTCAATGAAGCAGTTCTTC,CASSQGGGSMKQFF
-,TRBJ1-1,TRBV5-1,-,TGCGCCAGCAGCTTGGAGGTTCGGACTAGGGAAGGGACTGAAGCTTTCTTT,CASSLEVRTREGTEAFF
-,TRBJ1-1,TRBV5-1,-,TGCGCCAGCAGCTTGGTTACCGAGAAAGAAGCTTTCTTT,CASSLVTEKEAFF
-,TRBJ2-2,TRBV11-2,TRBD1,TGTGCCAGCAGCTTAGTAGAGGCGGGACAGGGTTTCACCGGGGAGCTGTTTTTT,CASSLVEAGQGFTGELFF
-,TRBJ1-1,TRBV6-6,TRBD1,TGTGCCAGCAGTTACCAGGGGGATCCGAACACTGAAGCTTTCTTT,CASSYQGDPNTEAFF
-,TRBJ2-5,TRBV5-4,-,TGTGCCAGCAGCTTGGAGCTTCAAGAGACCCAGTACTTC,CASSLELQETQYF
-,TRBJ2-6,TRBV10-1,-,TGCGCCAGCAGTGAATTAGGAGGGGACGGGGCCAACGTCCTGACTTTC,CASSELGGDGANVLTF
-,TRBJ1-5,TRBV5-6,TRBD1,TGTGCCAGCAGCTCTGGGACAGTGAGGAATCAGCCCCAGCATTTT,CASSSGTVRNQPQHF
once,TRBJ1-2,TRBV5-1,-,TGCGCCAGCAGCGTCGGAGAAGCTCTTAACTATGGCTACACCTTC,CASSVGEALNYGYTF
-,TRBJ1-5,TRBV6-5,-,TGTGCCAGCTCACAGGTGGGTCAGCCCCAGCATTTT,CASSQVGQPQHF
-,TRBJ2-7,TRBV6-4,-,TGTGCCAGCAGTGACTCTCTGGGGAGCACGGGAGAGCAGTACTTC,CASSDSLGSTGEQYF
-,TRBJ1-1,TRBV4-2,TRBD1,TGTGCCAGCAGCCATCCTGCGACAGGGGTGAACACTGAAGCTTTCTTT,CASSHPATGVNTEAFF
once,TRBJ2-7,TRBV6-5,-,TGTGCCAGCAGTTACTCTGTCAGGGCCTACGAGCAGTACTTC,CASSYSVRAYEQYF
-,TRBJ2-2,TRBV2,-,TGTGCCAGCAGTCAAACCACAGGGTTGAACACCGGGGAGCTGTTTTTT,CASSQTTGLNTGELFF
-,TRBJ2-7,TRBV7-6,TRBD2,TGTGCCAGCAGCTTGCCAAGCGGTAGCGGGACCATTTACGAGCAGTACTTC,CASSLPSGSGTIYEQYF
few,TRBJ2-7,TRBV6-1,-,TGTGCCAGCACTGGCAGGTCATCCTACGAGCAGTACTTC,CASTGRSSYEQYF
-,TRBJ2-2,TRBV5-5,TRBD1,TGTGCCAGCAGCCGCAGGGGGCAGACGAACACCGGGGAGCTGTTTTTT,CASSRRGQTNTGELFF
-,TRBJ2-1,TRBV19,-,TGTGCCGCACCACCATCCCGGCACCCCGACTACAGTGAGCAGTTCTTC,CAAPPSRHPDYSEQFF
-,TRBJ1-6,TRBV5-4,TRBD1,TGTGCCAGCAGCTTAGGGGACAGGGGGCAAAATTCACCCCTCCACTTT,CASSLGDRGQNSPLHF
-,TRBJ2-5,TRBV11-2,TRBD2,TGTGCCAGCAGCTTAGTGGGGGTGGTAGCGGGGGGGAAAGAAGAGACCCAGTACTTC,CASSLVGVVAGGKEETQYF
-,TRBJ1-2,TRBV28,TRBD1,TGTGCCAGCAGTTCCCAGGGGGCGTCATTTGGCTACACCTTC,CASSSQGASFGYTF
-,TRBJ2-6,TRBV7-2,-,TGTGCCAGCAGCGCACTGGCAGGAGGAACTGGGGCCAACGTCCTGACTTTC,CASSALAGGTGANVLTF
once,TRBJ1-1,TRBV19,-,TGTGCCAGTCAACTATTTGGGTCAAGGAACACTGAAGCTTTCTTT,CASQLFGSRNTEAFF
-,TRBJ2-1,TRBV5-8,-,TGTGCCAGCAGCTACGACAGGAGCTCCTACAATGAGCAGTTCTTC,CASSYDRSSYNEQFF
few,TRBJ2-7,TRBV7-9,-,TGTGCCAGCAGCTTAGCGGAAGGCCCGGGGGAGCAGTACTTC,CASSLAEGPGEQYF
-,TRBJ2-7,TRBV15,TRBD1,TGTGCCACCAGCATTGGGACAGTAGATTACGAGCAGTACTTC,CATSIGTVDYEQYF